This record concerns one TCR beta chain sequence. Which antigen it targets is not known. No much larger clonotype is one base removed from it; base qualities were not supplied. The CDR3 runs 15 residues from the cysteine to the phenylalanine. Only the CDR3 DNA stays, 45 bases, in frame from base 1. The germline V gene supplies CDR1 SGHNT and CDR2 YENEEA. Here V drops 1 base and J drops 5 bases, and the junction holds 3 bases not matched to any gene. This sample is part of a study of T cell responses to AZD1222 COVID-19 vaccine (TCRdb year 2021). At the level of the whole study: TCR sequencing was performed for 230 to 250 trial participants, of whom about 200 were given two doses of AZD1222 and some 26 were given two doses of MenACWY control vaccine. Trial participants were enrolled by age into subgroups of 18-55, 56-69 and 70-plus years, and around 150, 29 and 61 TCR-sequenced participants, respectively, were included in these subgroups. Paper-wide results and their limitations: Spike-specific TCR breadth and depth rose significantly after two AZD1222 doses compared with day 0 and with MenACWY recipients. Because no day 14 peak-response samples were available, the repertoires could be characterized only after the peak T cell response. Participants were mostly white British, with more females than males. The authors suggested clonal diversity may have been underestimated. Conclusions about previously exposed vaccinees were limited because only five to seven AZD1222 recipients were SARS-CoV-2 seropositive at baseline. Vaccine-associated CD4 TCRs spanned the whole spike protein, with dominant responses in regions 160-218 and 743-854. Reportedly, close to half of the unique spike-specific TCRs recognized epitopes lying outside the regions that are mutated in the B.1.351 and B.1.1.7 variants. In the small 56-69-year group, the increase in depth fell short of significance, most likely because of low power.

The CDR3 regions of human TCRbeta chains were subjected to immunosequencing. On the authors' methods: Repertoire TCRs were checked for matches against a reference library of SARS-CoV-2-specific TCRs that had been generated using the MIRA antigen-specificity platform. Breadth meant the fraction of unique TCRs that were SARS-CoV-2-associated, whereas depth meant the fraction of total T cells that were SARS-CoV-2-associated. Using the MIRA data, each spike-specific TCR was assigned both to the spike region to which the TCR was reactive and to a CD4 or CD8 class. Log10-transformed breadth and depth values were compared by one-way ANOVA with Sidak's multiple comparisons tests. In TCRdb, the immuneACCESS table is reduced to in-frame sequences with V and J assigned. These tables do not hold every clone; where another copy was compared, an unresolved V gene accounts for under half, and the others remain unexplained. That table gives V, J and clone size, and the DNA gave D and trimming. In this sample the table shows under 85,000 clones, 90% of which occur a single time. The top ten clones comprise 2.5% to 4% of the sample.

This specimen's time point label, per the study, means: about 28 days (+/-7) after the second vaccine dose. Because spike-specific TCR depth and breadth did not differ between the two schedules, AZD1222 recipients who got a second dose at roughly 4 weeks were pooled with those who got a second dose at roughly 12 weeks. Samples from vaccinated people were obtained from the UK trials COV001 and COV002, which included a single-blind randomized controlled phase 2/3 trial of AZD1222 (ChAdOx1 nCoV-19) in healthy adults. Trial participant PBMC samples were collected at day 0 and day 28 after the second dose for TCRbeta chain sequencing.

The receptor was derived from an adult who received the AZD1222 COVID-19 vaccine. This material consisted of peripheral blood, taken 28 days after the second AZD1222 dose. This receptor chain uses TRBV11-3 and TRBJ2-3; 10 bases in the junction line up with TRBD1. CDR3 reads: CASSLGRTGGDTQYF. The nucleotides are TGTGCCAGCAGCTTAGGGAGGACAGGGGGAGATACGCAGTATTTT.